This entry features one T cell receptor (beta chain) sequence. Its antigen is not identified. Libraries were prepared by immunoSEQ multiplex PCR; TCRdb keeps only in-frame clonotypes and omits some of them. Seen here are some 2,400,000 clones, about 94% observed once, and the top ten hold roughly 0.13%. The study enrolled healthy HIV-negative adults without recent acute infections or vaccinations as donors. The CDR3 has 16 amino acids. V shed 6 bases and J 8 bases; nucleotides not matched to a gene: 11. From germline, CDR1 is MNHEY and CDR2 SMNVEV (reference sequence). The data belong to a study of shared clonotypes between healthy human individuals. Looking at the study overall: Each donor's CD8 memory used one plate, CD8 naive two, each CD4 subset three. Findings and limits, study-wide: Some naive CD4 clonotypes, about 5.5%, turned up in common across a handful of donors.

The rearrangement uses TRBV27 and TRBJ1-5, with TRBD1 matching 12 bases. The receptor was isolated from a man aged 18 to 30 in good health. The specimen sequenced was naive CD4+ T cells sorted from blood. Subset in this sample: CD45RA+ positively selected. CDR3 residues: CASRVLGQGAMEPQHF. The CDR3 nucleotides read TGTGCCAGCAGGGTTTTGGGACAGGGGGCAATGGAGCCCCAGCATTTT.